The 30 T cell receptor beta chains presented below share a single source sample, sequenced in a study of T cells in Graves' hyperthyroidism and ophthalmopathy. The TCR beta CDR3 regions underwent amplification using RNA transcripts as the source. HTBI primers were employed in a first-round RT-PCR of the TCR CDR3. Using its own MiXCR run on the multiplex PCR reads, TCRdb lists one record per CDR3 protein. The sample records 400,000 to 500,000 distinct CDR3 sequences, roughly 14% being singletons. Sample: blood. These TCRs come from a man aged 18 to 30 with Graves' ophthalmopathy.

This clonotype was seen many times. V is TRBV24-1 and J is TRBJ2-7; TRBD2 might be the D (6 bases). The ends were cut back, 7 bases at V and 4 bases at J, with 13 bases in the middle. This CDR3 is built from 13 residues. The germline V gene has CDR1 KGHDR and CDR2 SFDVKD. The CDR3 is CATSRDSVYEQYF. The CDR3 DNA reads TGTGCCACCAGCCGGGACTCGGTATACGAGCAGTACTTC.

This clonotype was counted ten times or more. This sequence joins TRBV18 and TRBJ1-2; 7 bases are a match to TRBD1. With 1 base clipped from V and 7 bases from J, the junction kept 9 bases outside the gene matches. The length of the CDR3 is 15 residues. Germline CDR1 is KGHSH and CDR2 is LQKENI. The CDR3 DNA sequence: TGTGCCAGCTCACCACGGGGCCAGGGGGAAGTTGGCTACACCTTC. This sequence encodes CASSPRGQGEVGYTF.

This clonotype has at least ten counts. The chain carries TRBV7-2 and TRBJ2-7, with 8 positions matching TRBD1. This CDR3 is 13 amino acids long. Per germline, CDR1 SGHTA and CDR2 FQGNSA. V gave up 5 bases and J gave up 6 bases; unmatched junction bases: 6. In nucleotides, the CDR3 is TGTGCCAGCAGCGTGGACAGGGAAGGCGAGCAGTACTTC. Encoded protein: CASSVDREGEQYF. Using reference TRBV7-2 and TRBJ2-7 for the parts outside the CDR3, the full variable domain is GAGVSQSPSNKVTEKGKDVELRCDPISGHTALYWYRQSLGQGLEFLIYFQGNSAPDKSGLPSDRFSAERTGGSVSTLTIQRTQQEDSAVYLCASSVDREGEQYFGPGTRLTVT.

This clonotype was counted ten times or more. V gene TRBV5-1 combines with J gene TRBJ2-1, with 7 positions matching TRBD1. Looked up from germline, CDR1 is SGHRS and CDR2 is YFSETQ. This CDR3 has 15 residues. After removal of 4 bases from V and 7 bases from J, the junction contained 11 bases not matched to a gene. The CDR3 here is CASSPEGAIGNEQFF. The DNA of the CDR3 is TGCGCCAGCAGCCCCGAGGGGGCGATAGGAAATGAGCAGTTCTTC.

There are many counts of this clonotype. The V gene is TRBV12-3 or TRBV12-4, the J gene TRBJ2-1; the match to TRBD2 covers 11 bases. This CDR3 spans 16 amino acids. V trimming: 4 bases; J trimming: 4 bases; junction bases outside the gene matches: 6. CDR3 DNA sequence: TGTGCCAGCAGTTCCTTAGCGGGGGGGCTGTACAATGAGCAGTTCTTC. Translated: CASSSLAGGLYNEQFF.

DNA of the CDR3: TGTGCCAGCAGCCAATTGGGGCTGGGTGGAAACACCATATATTTT. Its protein is CASSQLGLGGNTIYF. The chain couples TRBV14 to TRBJ1-3; D is possibly TRBD1 (5 bases). The CDR3 sequence is 15 residues long. The germline V gene encodes CDR1 SGHDN and CDR2 FVKESK. V lost 2 bases and J lost 3, with 11 bases in between. Full variable domain (missing parts from reference TRBV14 and TRBJ1-3): EAGVTQFPSHSVIEKGQTVTLRCDPISGHDNLYWYRRVMGKEIKFLLHFVKESKQDESGMPNNRFLAERTGGTYSTLKVQPAELEDSGVYFCASSQLGLGGNTIYFGEGSWLTVV.

This clonotype appeared many times. The CDR3 reads CASSLDLTSSYNEQFF. The DNA for the CDR3 is TGTGCCAGCAGCTTAGATCTAACTAGCAGCTACAATGAGCAGTTCTTC. The chain recombines TRBV7-3 with TRBJ2-1, with D perhaps TRBD2 (6 bases). V was trimmed by 2 bases and J by 3 bases, leaving 14 bases between them. This CDR3 region has 16 residues. Germline CDR1 SGHTA, CDR2 FQGTGA.

This clonotype occurred a few times. The V and J genes are TRBV7-9 and TRBJ1-5, with 7 bases identical to TRBD1. Germline assignment: CDR1 SEHNR and CDR2 FQNEAQ (reference sequence). V shed 5 bases and J 0 bases; nucleotides not matched to a gene: 7. The CDR3 sequence is 16 residues long. CDR3 coding DNA: TGTGCCAGCAGCCCACCCGGGACAGATAGCAATCAGCCCCAGCATTTT. As protein: CASSPPGTDSNQPQHF.

This chain uses TRBV9 with TRBJ2-1; tentatively, D is TRBD2 (7 bases). Germline values: CDR1 SGDLS, CDR2 YYNGEE. The CDR3 covers 15 residues. Trimming cost V 2 bases and J 5 bases, with 14 bases left between them. This CDR3 is CASSVLQGTNNEQFF. CDR3 sequence (DNA): TGTGCCAGCAGCGTCCTCCAGGGGACTAACAATGAGCAGTTCTTC. Based on the CDR3 plus reference TRBV9 and TRBJ2-1, the full variable domain is DSGVTQTPKHLITATGQRVTLRCSPRSGDLSVYWYQQSLDQGLQFLIQYYNGEERAKGNILERFSAQQFPDLHSELNLSSLELGDSALYFCASSVLQGTNNEQFFGPGTRLTVL.

The chain couples TRBV12-3 or TRBV12-4 to TRBJ1-2, with 12 bases identical to TRBD1. The CDR3 loop spans 15 amino acids. Trimming at V came to 3 bases and at J to 5 bases, leaving 4 bases not matched to a gene. CDR3 loop: CASSFGTGGYYGYTF. The DNA of the CDR3 is TGTGCCAGCAGTTTTGGGACAGGGGGCTATTATGGCTACACCTTC.

This clonotype was counted only a few times. V usage is TRBV19 and J usage is TRBJ2-3, with D tentatively TRBD2 (6 bases). CDR3 size: 14 residues. Germline V lookup: CDR1 LNHDA, CDR2 SQIVND (reference sequence). V lost 6 bases to trimming and J lost 1 base, with 11 bases between them. CDR3 bases: TGTGCCAGTAGGGGTTGGGGGGGCACAGATACGCAGTATTTT. It encodes CASRGWGGTDTQYF.

This clonotype showed up many times. The V gene is TRBV5-8, the J gene TRBJ1-5; 7 nucleotides agree with TRBD1. CDR3 size: 13 residues. V was pared by 4 bases and J by 7 bases, with 5 bases of the junction left unmatched. The germline V gene encodes CDR1 SGHTS and CDR2 YDEGEE. The CDR3 coding sequence is TGTGCCAGCAGCCGAAACAGGGGACAGCCCCAGCATTTT. Protein sequence: CASSRNRGQPQHF.

This clonotype was seen many times. The V and J genes are TRBV5-6 and TRBJ1-1, with D unresolved. The CDR3 covers 13 residues. With 4 bases removed from V and 6 bases from J, the gap between germline ends came to 13 bases. Germline V lookup: CDR1 SGHDT, CDR2 YYEEEE. CDR3 nucleotides: TGTGCCAGCAGCCCCGGACGGAGTTCTGAAGCTTTCTTT. It translates to CASSPGRSSEAFF.

The rearrangement links TRBV24-1 to TRBJ2-1; 11 bases fit TRBD2. J lost 4 bases, V lost 3 bases, and 4 bases had no gene match. The length of the CDR3 is 16 residues. The germline V gene has CDR1 KGHDR and CDR2 SFDVKD. The CDR3 sequence: CATSDPGTSGYNEQFF. The CDR3, as DNA: TGTGCCACCAGTGATCCCGGGACTAGCGGTTACAATGAGCAGTTCTTC.

This clonotype was observed a handful of times. The chain joins TRBV24-1 to TRBJ2-7; no clear D gene. The CDR3 runs to 14 residues. Trimming removed 2 bases from V and 2 bases from J, with 9 bases in between. Germline loops: CDR1 KGHDR, CDR2 SFDVKD. CDR3 region: CATSDSLGTYEQYF. Written as DNA, the CDR3 is TGTGCCACCAGTGATTCATTGGGGACCTACGAGCAGTACTTC.

This clonotype came up many times. The chain employs TRBV12-3 or TRBV12-4 and TRBJ2-5; the D is unclear. The CDR3 consists of 15 residues. V was trimmed by 3 bases and J by 1 base, leaving 12 bases between them. The CDR3 DNA sequence: TGTGCCAGCAGTTTTTCCTGGCTAGGCCAAGAGACCCAGTACTTC. Translated, it gives CASSFSWLGQETQYF.

The chain carries TRBV7-8 and TRBJ2-7, with 11 positions matching TRBD1. Looked up from germline, CDR1 is SGHVS and CDR2 is FQNEAQ. The CDR3 covers 17 residues. Losses at the gene ends were 4 bases for V and 0 bases for J; bases not matched to a gene: 8. In DNA form, the CDR3 reads TGTGCCAGCAGCTCGGACAGGGGGCCTAAGAGCTCCTACGAGCAGTACTTC. This gives the protein CASSSDRGPKSSYEQYF.

There are many counts of this clonotype. J is TRBJ2-7 and V is TRBV5-5; D ambiguous. Germline CDR1 reads SGHKS; CDR2 reads YYEKEE (reference sequence). V lost 4 bases, J lost 0 bases, and 14 bases lay in between. This CDR3 contains 15 residues. The CDR3: CASSQLDRSSYEQYF. CDR3 coding DNA: TGTGCCAGCAGCCAACTTGACCGGTCCTCCTACGAGCAGTACTTC.

Many counts were recorded for this clonotype. The gene calls are TRBV7-6 and TRBJ2-7, with TRBD2 as a possible D gene (6 bases). The V gene's germline CDR1 is SGHVS and CDR2 FNYEAQ. V was trimmed by 0 bases and J by 0 bases, leaving 9 bases between them. This CDR3 is 15 amino acids long. The DNA of the CDR3 is TGTGCCAGCAGCTTAGCGGCGGGGAGCTCCTACGAGCAGTACTTC. Residues: CASSLAAGSSYEQYF.

Many counts were recorded for this clonotype. V and J are TRBV2 and TRBJ2-2; D is undetermined. This CDR3 is built from 12 residues. Trimming took off 6 bases at V and 6 bases at J, with 8 bases between the two ends. In germline, CDR1 is SNHLY, CDR2 FYNNEI. The CDR3, as DNA: TGTGCCAGCAGACCTGGACCCGGGGAGCTGTTTTTT. It is translated as CASRPGPGELFF.

This clonotype was detected ten times or more. The chain recombines TRBV7-6 with TRBJ1-1, with a weak D call TRBD1 (5 bases). This CDR3 has 16 residues. Germline V CDR1 and CDR2: SGHVS, FNYEAQ. V was trimmed by 5 bases and J by 4 bases, leaving 20 bases between them. CDR3 sequence (DNA): TGTGCCAGCAGCCTCCTCCTCGGGGGTTCGGGCACTGAAGCTTTCTTT. Its protein is CASSLLLGGSGTEAFF.

Ten or more counts support this clonotype. The rearrangement uses TRBV20-1 and TRBJ2-7; 10 bases fit TRBD2. The CDR3 totals 15 residues. The germline V gene encodes CDR1 DFQATT and CDR2 SNEGSKA (reference sequence). V shed 5 bases and J 6 bases; nucleotides not matched to a gene: 13. CDR3 nucleotides: TGCAGTGCTCCCTCGCCCCTAGCGGGAGTTGTCGAGCAGTACTTC. Translating gives CSAPSPLAGVVEQYF.

The chain couples TRBV2 to TRBJ2-1, with TRBD2 matching 12 bases. CDR3 length: 18 residues. Per the germline V gene, CDR1 is SNHLY and CDR2 is FYNNEI. V was clipped by 5 bases and J by 8 bases; unmatched bases: 16. This chain's CDR3 is CASSPPGASGRAKHEQFF. Here the CDR3 DNA reads TGTGCCAGCAGTCCTCCAGGGGCTAGCGGGAGGGCTAAGCATGAGCAGTTCTTC.

As to this clonotype: This may arise from a read error, as a much more abundant clone is one base away. The chain joins TRBV7-2 to TRBJ2-5, with D unclear. V was cut by 4 bases and J by 4 bases, with 16 bases left in between. CDR1 is SGHTA, CDR2 FQGNSA, per germline. The CDR3 loop spans 15 amino acids. CDR3 in DNA: TGTGCCAGCAGCTCCAGTTATTTGTGGGGAGAGACCCAGTACTTC. Protein: CASSSSYLWGETQYF.

This clonotype was detected many times. The chain has TRBV2 and TRBJ2-3; no firm D call. V was clipped by 8 bases and J by 3 bases, with 12 bases between them. This CDR3 has 13 residues. Germline-derived CDR1 and CDR2 are SNHLY and FYNNEI. As DNA, the CDR3 is TGTGCCAGCTATTCAAGAACGACAGATACGCAGTATTTT. Protein product: CASYSRTTDTQYF. The full variable domain, its missing parts supplied by reference TRBV2 and TRBJ2-3, is EPEVTQTPSHQVTQMGQEVILRCVPISNHLYFYWYRQILGQKVEFLVSFYNNEISEKSEIFDDQFSVERPDGSNFTLKIRSTKLEDSAMYFCASYSRTTDTQYFGPGTRLTVL.

This chain uses TRBV12-3 or TRBV12-4 with TRBJ1-5; D ambiguous. The CDR3 has 14 amino acids. Trimming shortened V by 7 bases and J by 1 base, and 11 bases separated the two germline ends. The CDR3 DNA reads as TGTGCCAGCACCAAGTTGGGCAGCAATCAGCCCCAGCATTTT. Its protein is CASTKLGSNQPQHF.

The chain joins TRBV27 to TRBJ2-1; no firm D call. V was shortened by 4 bases and J by 9 bases, with 7 bases between the two germline ends. Germline V gene lookup returns CDR1 MNHEY and CDR2 SMNVEV (reference sequence). This CDR3 comprises 11 residues. CDR3 amino acids: CASSWGGEQFF. The DNA of the CDR3 is TGTGCCAGCAGTTGGGGTGGTGAGCAGTTCTTC.

Here the CDR3 DNA reads TGTGCCAGCCTAGCAGTTAACTATGGCTACACCTTC. Protein: CASLAVNYGYTF. The J gene is TRBJ1-2, the V gene TRBV2; D remains unclear. V was cut by 8 bases and J by 1 base, with 8 bases left in between. Germline-derived CDR1 and CDR2 are SNHLY and FYNNEI. The CDR3 totals 12 residues.

The table lists this clonotype with a few counts. The V call is TRBV4-1, the J call TRBJ2-5; D gene ambiguous. This CDR3 is 14 amino acids long. CDR1 and CDR2 from the germline V gene are MGHRA and YSYEKL. V was cut by 2 bases and J by 5 bases, with 12 bases left in between. The CDR3 is CASSQITGPETQYF. CDR3 in DNA: TGCGCCAGCAGCCAAATCACGGGCCCGGAGACCCAGTACTTC.

This clonotype was counted ten times or more. The CDR3 DNA is TGTGCCACCAGTGATAAGGGACTAGCCGGGGAGACCCAGTACTTC. Residues: CATSDKGLAGETQYF. J is TRBJ2-5 and V is TRBV24-1, with 9 bases that match TRBD2. V shed 3 bases and J 5 bases; nucleotides not matched to a gene: 6. Germline V lookup: CDR1 KGHDR, CDR2 SFDVKD. CDR3 length: 15 amino acids.